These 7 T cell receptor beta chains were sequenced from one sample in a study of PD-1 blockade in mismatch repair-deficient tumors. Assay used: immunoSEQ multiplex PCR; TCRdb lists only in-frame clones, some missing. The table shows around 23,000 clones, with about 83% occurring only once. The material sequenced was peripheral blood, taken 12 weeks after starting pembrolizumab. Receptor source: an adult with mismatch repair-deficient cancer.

As DNA, the CDR3 is TGTGCCAGCAGCCGAAATGGACTGAGCAATGAGCAGTTCTTC. This encodes CASSRNGLSNEQFF. V is TRBV27 and J is TRBJ2-1; possibly TRBD2 for D (5 bases). V was shortened by 6 bases and J by 6 bases, with 15 bases between the two germline ends. The germline CDR1 and CDR2 sequences are MNHEY and SMNVEV (reference sequence). CDR3 length equals 14 residues.

The CDR3 nucleotides are TGTGCCAGCAGCTTAGTCTTATCGGCAGGGGTTAACACTGAAGCTTTCTTT. Residues: CASSLVLSAGVNTEAFF. V usage is TRBV7-9 and J usage is TRBJ1-1; TRBD1 might be the D (6 bases). The CDR3 spans 17 residues. V lost 1 base to trimming and J lost 2 bases, with 17 bases between them. CDR1 SEHNR and CDR2 FQNEAQ come from the germline V gene (reference sequence).

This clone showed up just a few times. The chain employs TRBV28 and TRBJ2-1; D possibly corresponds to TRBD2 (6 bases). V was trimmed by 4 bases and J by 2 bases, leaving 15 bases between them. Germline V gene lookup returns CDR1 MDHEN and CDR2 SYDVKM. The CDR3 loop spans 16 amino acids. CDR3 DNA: TGTGCCAGCAGTTCGTCCCGCGGGACTCCCTACAATGAGCAGTTCTTC. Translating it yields CASSSSRGTPYNEQFF. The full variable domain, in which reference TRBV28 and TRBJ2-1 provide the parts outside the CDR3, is DVKVTQSSRYLVKRTGEKVFLECVQDMDHENMFWYRQDPGLGLRLIYFSYDVKMKEKGDIPEGYSVSREKKERFSLILESASTNQTSMYLCASSSSRGTPYNEQFFGPGTRLTVL.

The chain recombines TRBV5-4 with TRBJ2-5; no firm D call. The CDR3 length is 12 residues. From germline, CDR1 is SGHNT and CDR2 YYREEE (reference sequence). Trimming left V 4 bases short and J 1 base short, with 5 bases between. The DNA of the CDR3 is TGTGCCAGCAGCGCGGTCCAAGAGACCCAGTACTTC. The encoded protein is CASSAVQETQYF.

The CDR3 DNA follows: TGTGCCAGCTCACCCCCGTCACTCACAGATACGCAGTATTTT. Its protein product is CASSPPSLTDTQYF. The chain couples TRBV18 to TRBJ2-3; D is ambiguous. The CDR3 spans 14 residues. With 3 bases removed from V and 2 bases from J, the gap between germline ends came to 9 bases. The V gene's germline CDR1 is KGHSH and CDR2 LQKENI.

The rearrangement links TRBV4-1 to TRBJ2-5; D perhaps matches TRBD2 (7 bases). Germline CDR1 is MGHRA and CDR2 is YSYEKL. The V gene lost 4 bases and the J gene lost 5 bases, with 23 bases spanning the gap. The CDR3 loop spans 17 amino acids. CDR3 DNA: TGCGCCAGCAGCCCCAAACAGGGAACGCGGGAGAAGGAGACCCAGTACTTC. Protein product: CASSPKQGTREKETQYF.

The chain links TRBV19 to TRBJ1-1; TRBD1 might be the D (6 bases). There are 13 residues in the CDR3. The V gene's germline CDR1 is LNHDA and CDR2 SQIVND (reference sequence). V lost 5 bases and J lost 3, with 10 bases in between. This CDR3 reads CASSEQGYTEAFF. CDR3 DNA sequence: TGTGCCAGTAGTGAACAGGGATACACTGAAGCTTTCTTT.